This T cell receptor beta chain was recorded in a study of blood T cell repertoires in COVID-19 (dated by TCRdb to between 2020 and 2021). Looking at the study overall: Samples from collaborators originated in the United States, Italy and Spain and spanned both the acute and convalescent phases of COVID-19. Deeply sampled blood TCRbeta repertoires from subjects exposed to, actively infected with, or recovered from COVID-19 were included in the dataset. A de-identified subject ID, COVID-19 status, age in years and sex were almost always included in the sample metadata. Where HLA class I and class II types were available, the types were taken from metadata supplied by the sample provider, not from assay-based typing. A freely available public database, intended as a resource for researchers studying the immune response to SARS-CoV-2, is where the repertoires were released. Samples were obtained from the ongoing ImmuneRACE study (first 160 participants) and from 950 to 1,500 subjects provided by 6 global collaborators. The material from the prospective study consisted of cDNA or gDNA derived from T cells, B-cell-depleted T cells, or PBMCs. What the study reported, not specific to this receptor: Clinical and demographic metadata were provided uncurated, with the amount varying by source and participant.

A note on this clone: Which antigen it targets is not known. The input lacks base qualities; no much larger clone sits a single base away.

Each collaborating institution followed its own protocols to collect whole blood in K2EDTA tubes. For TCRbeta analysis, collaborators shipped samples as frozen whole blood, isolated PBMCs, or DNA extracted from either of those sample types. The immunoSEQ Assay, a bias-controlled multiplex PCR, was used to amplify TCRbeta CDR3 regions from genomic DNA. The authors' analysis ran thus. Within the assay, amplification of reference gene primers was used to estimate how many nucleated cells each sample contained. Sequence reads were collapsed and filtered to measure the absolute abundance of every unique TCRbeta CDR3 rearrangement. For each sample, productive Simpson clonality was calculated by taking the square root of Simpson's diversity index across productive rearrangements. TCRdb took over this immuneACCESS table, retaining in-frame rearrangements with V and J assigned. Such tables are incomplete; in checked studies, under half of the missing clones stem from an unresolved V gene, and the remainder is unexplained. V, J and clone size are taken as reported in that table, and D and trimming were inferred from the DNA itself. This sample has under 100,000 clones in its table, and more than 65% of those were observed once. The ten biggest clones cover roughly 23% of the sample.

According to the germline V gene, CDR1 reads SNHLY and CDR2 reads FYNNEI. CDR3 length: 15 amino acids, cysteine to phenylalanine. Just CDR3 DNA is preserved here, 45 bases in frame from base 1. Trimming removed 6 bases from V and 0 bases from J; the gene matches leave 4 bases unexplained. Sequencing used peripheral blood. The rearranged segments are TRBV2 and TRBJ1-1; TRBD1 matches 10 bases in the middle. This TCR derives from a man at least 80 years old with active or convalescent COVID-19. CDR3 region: CASSHGTGVNTEAFF. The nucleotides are TGTGCCAGCAGCCACGGGACAGGGGTGAACACTGAAGCTTTCTTT.